This TCR beta chain was observed in a study of early T cells in non-severe SARS-CoV-2 infection. This clonotype has a handful of counts. The V gene's germline CDR1 is SGHDN and CDR2 FVKESK. The V end lost 6 bases, the J end lost 8 bases, and 23 bases lay between the germline ends. The CDR3 has 16 amino acids. Attachment of unique molecular identifiers to individual cDNA molecules was performed. One entry per CDR3 protein, called by TCRdb with MiXCR from the 5' RACE reads. The table shows about 46,000 distinct CDR3 sequences, with over 5% occurring only once. The sequence came from an adult who was a healthcare worker with PCR-confirmed SARS-CoV-2 infection or an uninfected control (not recorded which). The source was whole blood, collected at baseline. The chain recombines TRBV14 with TRBJ2-1; a weak D match, TRBD1 (6 bases). CDR3 sequence (DNA): TGTGCCAGCAGTCCACAGGGTAGGTTCTATTTGGATGAGCAGTTCTTC. Translated: CASSPQGRFYLDEQFF.